A selection of T cell receptor beta chains follows, all from one sample in a study of shared clonotypes between healthy human individuals. The data were produced by immunoSEQ multiplex PCR, yet TCRdb's version contains in-frame clones alone and is incomplete. The profile shows 1 million to 1.2 million clones, approximately 77% of them singletons. The specimen sequenced was memory CD4+ T cells from PBMCs. The receptors come from a man younger than 35 in good health. Some clones in this sample may be carry-over from other donors' samples. The CDR3 runs from the conserved cysteine through the conserved F or W. D genes are given only for firm matches. Rows may omit the clone size; those that give it use once, few, many or a size class.

V gene,clone size,D gene,J gene,CDR3 DNA,CDR3 protein
TRBV7-2,-,TRBD2,TRBJ2-7,TGTGCCAGCAGCTTAATTAGCGGGAGGCTATCCTACGAGCAGTACTTC,CASSLISGRLSYEQYF
TRBV28,-,-,TRBJ1-2,TGTGCCAGCAGCCCCCAGGTTATGGGCGGCTACACCTTC,CASSPQVMGGYTF
TRBV11-2,-,-,TRBJ2-7,TGTGCCAGCAGCTCCTACTCCTACGAGCAGTACTTC,CASSSYSYEQYF
TRBV28,few,-,TRBJ1-2,TGTGCCAGCAGTTTACAGCCTATGGGCTACACCTTC,CASSLQPMGYTF
TRBV7-2,-,-,TRBJ1-1,TGTGCCAGCAGCTCCCTAAGGGGATCTGAAGCTTTCTTT,CASSSLRGSEAFF
TRBV29-1,few,TRBD2,TRBJ2-3,TGCAGCGTCCTAGTGACTAGCGGGGGAGATACGCAGTATTTT,CSVLVTSGGDTQYF
TRBV19,few,TRBD1,TRBJ1-1,TGTGCCAGACTTACAGGGGGAGGCACTGAAGCTTTCTTT,CARLTGGGTEAFF
TRBV25-1,-,TRBD1,TRBJ2-4,TGTGCCAGCAGTGATAAGGGGGCAAGGGACATTCAGTACTTC,CASSDKGARDIQYF
TRBV18,-,-,TRBJ2-3,TGTGCCAGCTCACCGAACGGGGGAGAAACAGATACGCAGTATTTT,CASSPNGGETDTQYF
TRBV7-6,-,TRBD2,TRBJ2-1,TGTGCCAGCAGCTTGGGCGGGAGTATCTACAATGAGCAGTTCTTC,CASSLGGSIYNEQFF
TRBV4-2,-,-,TRBJ1-2,TGTGCCAGCAGCCAAGAGGCACAGCGACAAATCTATGGCTACACCTTC,CASSQEAQRQIYGYTF
TRBV4-3,-,-,TRBJ2-7,TGCGCCAGCAGCCAAGAGATTGCGGAGGGCTACGAGCAGTACTTC,CASSQEIAEGYEQYF
TRBV2,-,-,TRBJ2-3,TGTGCCAGCAGTGGCGGTAGGGTACCGACAGATACGCAGTATTTT,CASSGGRVPTDTQYF
TRBV7-9,few,-,TRBJ1-2,TGTGCCAGCAGCTTAGCCGACAGGCACGGCTATGGCTACACCTTC,CASSLADRHGYGYTF